This T cell receptor beta chain was sequenced for a study of T cell repertoires in cytomegalovirus infection. TCRdb re-derived calls from the reads in MiXCR, one entry per CDR3 protein. The sample records roughly 760,000 distinct CDR3 sequences, approximately 34% being singletons. The CDR3 is made up of 14 amino acids. Trimming left V 2 bases short and J 3 bases short, with 10 bases between. Germline values: CDR1 MNHNS, CDR2 SASEGT. This clonotype was counted a few times. Its target is unknown. Regarding the study as a whole: CMV-specific TCR beta clonotypes restricted by HLA-C were the ones dominating the ex vivo response. Identification of carriers of CMV plus the relevant HLA was performed using cumulative public TCR beta family frequency.

The TCR sequence derives from a human donor in good health (CMV status not recorded). Some clones in this sample may be carry-over from other donors' samples. Sequencing input: PBMCs. V is TRBV6-1 and J is TRBJ1-1; TRBD1 might be the D (5 bases). In DNA, the CDR3 is TGTGCCAGCAGTGAAAAAGGGGTGCACACTGAAGCTTTCTTT. It encodes CASSEKGVHTEAFF.